This T cell receptor (beta chain) was identified in a study of cytomegalovirus exposure and HLA in healthy donors. About the study: Prior work identified about 120 million unique TCR beta sequences in roughly 180 million T cells. Broader study findings: Listed as cytomegalovirus-associated were around 160 TCR beta chains. Across donors, sequencing depth was assumed by presence/absence analyses to be roughly uniform.

In regard to this clone: Its antigen remains unidentified.

The PCR used 60 Vbeta and 13 Jbeta primers. The assay was immunoSEQ multiplex PCR, and TCRdb's table has in-frame clones only and misses some. The sample contains approximately 240,000 clones, around 88% of which appear only once. The CDR3 has 13 amino acids. Germline lookup yields CDR1 SGDLS and CDR2 YYNGEE. V was pared by 5 bases and J by 15 bases, with 13 bases of the junction left unmatched. When sampled, the donors appeared nominally healthy, though they likely had unrecorded immune exposures. The gene calls are TRBV9 and TRBJ2-3; 9 bases fit TRBD2. The source material was PBMCs. The clonotype originates from a woman in her late teens or twenties in good health and CMV-seronegative. This CDR3 reads CASSDIGLASPYF. The CDR3 nucleotides are TGTGCCAGCAGTGATATAGGACTAGCGAGCCCCTATTTT.